This T cell receptor beta chain was obtained from a study of T cell responses to AZD1222 COVID-19 vaccine (dated by TCRdb to the early 2020s). Background for the entire study: AZD1222 recipients given second doses at about 4 weeks or at about 12 weeks were pooled, since spike-specific TCR depth and breadth were not found to differ between the two schedules. A total of 230 to 250 trial participants underwent TCR sequencing, of whom 207 received two doses of AZD1222 and 26 received two doses of the MenACWY control vaccine. Trial participants were enrolled by age into 18-55, 56-69 and 70-plus year subgroups, with roughly 160, 29 and 62 TCR-sequenced participants respectively.

The CDR3 sequence holds 13 residues, the cysteine and phenylalanine included. Only the CDR3 region is kept as DNA, spanning 39 bases read in frame from base 1. CDR1 and CDR2 are drawn from the germline V gene (reference sequence): GTSNPN, SVGIG. Deletion took 5 bases off V and 8 bases off J, with a span of 15 bases between the germline ends. The time point label corresponds to: baseline before first vaccination. Vaccinee samples came from UK trials COV001 and COV002, including a single-blind randomized controlled phase 2/3 trial of AZD1222 (ChAdOx1 nCoV-19) in healthy adults. For TCRbeta chain sequencing, PBMC samples were collected from trial participants at day 0 and at day 28 after the second dose. On this clone itself: It has no known antigen specificity. No base quality information exists; no much larger clone differs at one position.

The CDR3 regions of human TCRbeta chains were subjected to immunosequencing. Regarding the original processing steps: Repertoire TCRs were checked for matches against a reference library of SARS-CoV-2-specific TCRs that had been generated using the MIRA antigen-specificity platform. Breadth meant the fraction of unique TCRs that were SARS-CoV-2-associated, whereas depth meant the fraction of total T cells that were SARS-CoV-2-associated. Each spike-specific TCR was assigned to its reactive spike region and to a CD4 or CD8 class using the MIRA data. Log10-transformed breadth and depth values were compared by one-way ANOVA with Sidak's multiple comparisons tests. In TCRdb, the immuneACCESS table is reduced to in-frame sequences with V and J assigned. These tables do not hold every clone; where another copy was compared, an unresolved V gene accounts for under half, and the others remain unexplained. V and J calls and clone size follow that table, whereas D and trimming were derived from the DNA. This sample comprises fewer than 65,000 clones, about 86% of them detected only once. The ten biggest clones cover more than 8.5% of the sample.

Summary of the overall study and its limitations: Vaccine-associated CD4 TCRs spanned the whole spike protein, with dominant responses in regions 160-218 and 743-854. In the small 56-69-year group, the increase in depth fell short of significance, most likely because of low power. After two AZD1222 doses, both the breadth and the depth of spike-specific TCRs were significantly higher than at day 0 and than in MenACWY recipients. Most participants were white British and females outnumbered males, and the authors suggested that clonal diversity may have been underestimated. Only five to seven AZD1222 recipients were SARS-CoV-2 seropositive at baseline, limiting conclusions about previously exposed vaccinees. Because no day 14 peak-response samples were available, the repertoires could be characterized only after the peak T cell response. Epitopes outside the regions mutated in the B.1.351 and B.1.1.7 variants were reportedly recognized by nearly half of the unique spike-specific TCRs.

The chain was built from TRBV30 and TRBJ1-4, and the D gene may be TRBD1, 6 bases matching. Material: peripheral blood, obtained on day 0 of AZD1222 vaccination. The sequence came from an adult in good health. The DNA sequence is TGTGCCTGGTCCGGGACAAGTTCCGAAAAACTGTTTTTT. It codes for CAWSGTSSEKLFF.